A selection of T cell receptor beta chains follows, all from one sample in a study of blood T cells in healthy people across ages. TCRdb re-analysed the 5' RACE reads in MiXCR, keeping a single row per CDR3 protein. The sample contains roughly 700,000 distinct CDR3 sequences, around 32% of which appear only once. The sample comprised blood. These receptors were obtained from a woman older than 75 in good health. Each CDR3 is given with its conserved first and last residue. The order of the fields is J gene, clone size, D gene, V gene, CDR3 protein, CDR3 DNA. D genes are given only for firm matches. Expanded clones get a size class; other rows say once, few or many, or leave the size out.

>TRBJ1-4|-|-|TRBV6-1
CASSEASGTLFTKLFF
TGTGCCAGCAGTGAAGCCAGCGGGACACTCTTCACTAAACTGTTTTTT
>TRBJ2-3|once|TRBD1|TRBV20-1
CSPGTGHTDTQYF
TGCAGCCCTGGGACAGGGCACACAGATACGCAGTATTTT
>TRBJ2-7|many|-|TRBV20-1
CSARDDVGGFYEQYF
TGCAGTGCTAGAGATGATGTCGGAGGGTTCTACGAGCAGTACTTC
>TRBJ2-1|many|-|TRBV2
CASKPGRGYNEQFF
TGTGCCAGCAAACCCGGCAGGGGATACAATGAGCAGTTCTTC
>TRBJ2-5|-|-|TRBV20-1
CSARDLGGRQETQYF
TGCAGTGCTAGAGATTTAGGCGGCAGACAAGAGACCCAGTACTTC
>TRBJ1-2|-|-|TRBV4-2
CASSQENSFNGYTF
TGTGCCAGCAGCCAAGAAAACAGTTTCAATGGCTACACCTTC
>TRBJ2-5|many|TRBD2|TRBV24-1
CATADGGRETQYF
TGTGCCACCGCCGACGGGGGGAGAGAGACCCAGTACTTC
>TRBJ1-1|-|-|TRBV20-1
CSAETPMNTEAFF
TGCAGTGCCGAGACACCGATGAACACTGAAGCTTTCTTT
>TRBJ2-7|-|-|TRBV6-2/TRBV6-3
CASSSGDPAYEQYF
TGTGCCAGCAGTTCAGGGGACCCAGCCTACGAGCAGTACTTC
>TRBJ1-1|-|TRBD1|TRBV18
CASSSGQVGLNTEDFF
TGTGCCAGCTCATCGGGACAGGTGGGACTGAACACTGAAGATTTCTTT
>TRBJ2-3|few|TRBD2|TRBV20-1
CSASAAGGGNTQYF
TGCAGTGCTAGTGCAGCGGGGGGGGGAAATACGCAGTATTTT
>TRBJ2-1|many|-|TRBV7-2
CAIPRGLGSPGEQFF
TGTGCCATTCCGAGAGGACTTGGCAGCCCGGGTGAGCAGTTCTTC
>TRBJ1-4|many|-|TRBV4-2
CASSQGGLGGANEKLFF
TGTGCCAGCAGCCAAGGGGGGCTCGGGGGAGCTAATGAAAAACTGTTTTTT
>TRBJ2-5|-|-|TRBV5-5
CASSLVPNGRSYNEQYF
TGTGCCAGCAGCTTGGTGCCTAACGGTCGGTCGTACAATGAGCAGTACTTC
>TRBJ1-5|many|-|TRBV6-6
CASKAESNQPQHF
TGTGCCAGCAAGGCGGAAAGCAATCAGCCCCAGCATTTT
>TRBJ2-7|many|TRBD2|TRBV2
CASSVSSGGLRYEQYF
TGTGCCAGCAGTGTCTCTAGCGGGGGGTTACGGTACGAGCAGTACTTC
>TRBJ2-3|-|TRBD1|TRBV12-3/TRBV12-4
CASRVEGRGTDAQYF
TGTGCCAGCAGAGTAGAGGGCAGGGGGACAGATGCGCAGTATTTT
>TRBJ2-3|many|TRBD1|TRBV6-4
CASGPGQPQYF
TGTGCCAGTGGGCCGGGACAGCCGCAGTATTTT
>TRBJ2-3|few|-|TRBV5-1
CASSLDGGAADTQYF
TGCGCCAGCAGCTTGGATGGGGGGGCGGCAGATACGCAGTATTTT
>TRBJ2-2|few|-|TRBV6-5
CASSYARMNTGELFF
TGTGCCAGCAGTTACGCCCGGATGAACACCGGGGAGCTGTTTTTT
>TRBJ2-1|once|-|TRBV5-4
CASSGLGRGGEQFF
TGTGCCAGCAGCGGCCTGGGACGGGGTGGTGAGCAGTTCTTC
>TRBJ2-5|many|-|TRBV4-2
CASSQGLGRAEETQYF
TGTGCCAGCAGCCAAGGTTTAGGTCGCGCGGAAGAGACCCAGTACTTC
>TRBJ1-2|-|-|TRBV12-3/TRBV12-4
CASTRTPYGYTF
TGTGCCAGCACCAGAACCCCCTATGGCTACACCTTC
>TRBJ1-1|many|TRBD1|TRBV3-1
CASSVHRGLGTTEAFF
TGTGCCAGCAGCGTCCACAGGGGGCTTGGGACGACTGAAGCTTTCTTT
>TRBJ1-2|many|TRBD1|TRBV20-1
CSARATGTGDYGYTF
TGCAGTGCTAGAGCAACCGGGACAGGAGACTATGGCTACACCTTC
>TRBJ2-1|-|-|TRBV6-1
CASSPVDPKSSYNEQFF
TGTGCCAGCAGCCCCGTCGACCCGAAGAGCTCCTACAATGAGCAGTTCTTC
>TRBJ2-7|few|TRBD1|TRBV30
CAWSGLSGQGSTYEQYF
TGTGCCTGGAGTGGCCTATCCGGACAGGGGAGCACCTACGAGCAGTACTTC
>TRBJ2-1|many|TRBD1|TRBV7-2
CASSPRGTGAGGNEQFF
TGTGCCAGCAGCCCGCGCGGGACAGGAGCGGGCGGCAATGAGCAGTTCTTC
>TRBJ1-3|-|TRBD1|TRBV29-1
CSVNRGSGSTIYF
TGCAGCGTTAACAGGGGTAGTGGAAGCACCATATATTTT
>TRBJ1-4|few|-|TRBV4-1
CASSQDGGATNEKLFF
TGCGCCAGCAGCCAAGATGGGGGAGCAACTAATGAAAAACTGTTTTTT
>TRBJ1-6|many|-|TRBV7-2
CASSLEAVNSPLHF
TGTGCCAGCAGCTTAGAGGCGGTTAATTCACCCCTCCACTTT
>TRBJ2-7|many|TRBD1|TRBV7-2
CASSLAPGTVYEQYF
TGTGCCAGCAGCTTAGCCCCCGGGACAGTCTACGAGCAGTACTTC
>TRBJ2-4|many|-|TRBV12-3/TRBV12-4
CASSFGGTGLAKNIQYF
TGTGCCAGCAGTTTCGGGGGCACAGGGCTAGCCAAAAACATTCAGTACTTC
>TRBJ2-3|once|TRBD2|TRBV6-5
CVSSYRGGPVTDTQYF
TGTGTCAGCAGTTACCGGGGGGGGCCGGTCACAGATACGCAGTATTTT
>TRBJ2-2|many|-|TRBV4-3
CASSHYGELFF
TGCGCCAGCAGCCACTACGGGGAGCTGTTTTTT
>TRBJ1-6|few|-|TRBV3-1
CASSQSPGNNSPLHF
TGTGCCAGCAGCCAAAGTCCAGGGAATAATTCACCCCTCCACTTT
>TRBJ2-1|many|TRBD1|TRBV20-1
CSARSPATGASYNEQFF
TGCAGTGCTAGGTCCCCGGCGACAGGGGCCTCCTACAATGAGCAGTTCTTC
>TRBJ2-7|many|TRBD1|TRBV7-2
CASRVSGTGLYEQYF
TGTGCCAGCAGAGTCTCCGGGACAGGGCTCTACGAGCAGTACTTC
>TRBJ1-6|many|-|TRBV6-2/TRBV6-3
CASRRKGSNSPLHF
TGTGCCAGCAGGCGAAAGGGTTCTAATTCACCCCTCCACTTT
>TRBJ2-1|many|TRBD2|TRBV10-3
CAIRSGGGSYNEQFF
TGTGCCATCAGGTCTGGCGGGGGGTCGTACAATGAGCAGTTCTTC
>TRBJ1-2|many|-|TRBV5-1
CASSLDGNGYTF
TGCGCCAGCAGCTTGGATGGAAATGGCTACACCTTC
>TRBJ2-5|many|-|TRBV20-1
CSARGGQTQYF
TGCAGTGCTAGGGGGGGGCAGACCCAGTACTTC
>TRBJ2-1|many|TRBD2|TRBV15
CATSRGGVGGEAGQFF
TGTGCCACCAGCAGAGGCGGGGTGGGAGGGGAGGCCGGGCAGTTCTTC
>TRBJ2-1|once|TRBD1|TRBV6-6
CASSYSDRGRSGEQFF
TGTGCCAGCAGTTACTCGGACAGGGGGCGTTCCGGTGAGCAGTTCTTC
>TRBJ1-2|many|-|TRBV2
CASSVRDGDYGYTF
TGTGCCAGCAGTGTCCGGGACGGGGACTATGGCTACACCTTC
>TRBJ2-5|-|TRBD2|TRBV5-1
CASSWTSGHQETQYF
TGCGCCAGCAGCTGGACTAGCGGGCACCAAGAGACCCAGTACTTC
>TRBJ2-1|many|-|TRBV5-6
CASSLAGQPVSYNEQFF
TGTGCCAGCAGCTTGGCTGGACAGCCCGTCTCCTACAATGAGCAGTTCTTC
>TRBJ1-2|many|-|TRBV5-1
CASSVGAADGYTF
TGCGCCAGCAGCGTCGGGGCTGCCGATGGCTACACCTTC
>TRBJ1-6|many|-|TRBV3-1
CASSQVEGGSTPLHF
TGTGCCAGCAGCCAAGTAGAGGGAGGTAGCACACCCCTCCACTTT
>TRBJ2-5|many|-|TRBV4-1
CASSQNPGGSQETQYF
TGCGCCAGCAGCCAAAACCCTGGAGGGAGCCAAGAGACCCAGTACTTC
>TRBJ2-1|many|-|TRBV20-1
CSARDAGASYNEQFF
TGCAGTGCTAGAGATGCGGGGGCCTCCTACAATGAGCAGTTCTTC
>TRBJ2-5|many|-|TRBV5-4
CASSLASTGGTQYF
TGTGCCAGCAGCTTGGCTTCTACCGGAGGAACCCAGTACTTC
>TRBJ2-1|many|TRBD1|TRBV7-3
CASSMDRGNEQFF
TGTGCCAGCAGCATGGACAGGGGCAATGAGCAGTTCTTC
>TRBJ2-6|many|TRBD1|TRBV28
CASSESGQGATGANVLTF
TGTGCCAGCAGTGAATCGGGACAGGGGGCAACTGGGGCCAACGTCCTGACTTTC
>TRBJ2-7|-|TRBD1|TRBV15
CATSGPGQGQFDEQYF
TGTGCCACCAGCGGACCTGGACAGGGGCAGTTCGACGAGCAGTACTTC
>TRBJ2-7|-|TRBD1|TRBV20-1
CSAPGTGGSYEQYF
TGCAGTGCTCCCGGGACAGGGGGCAGTTACGAGCAGTACTTC
>TRBJ2-5|few|-|TRBV7-3
CASSLGRADEQYF
TGTGCCAGCAGCTTAGGCCGTGCGGATGAGCAGTACTTC
>TRBJ1-5|-|-|TRBV2
CASSEAVGEGDQPQHF
TGTGCCAGCAGTGAAGCGGTGGGGGAAGGGGATCAGCCCCAGCATTTT
>TRBJ1-2|many|TRBD1|TRBV12-3/TRBV12-4
CASRKTGMGYGYTF
TGTGCCAGCAGGAAGACAGGGATGGGCTATGGCTACACCTTC
>TRBJ2-6|many|TRBD1|TRBV6-1
CASADAGGASGANVLTF
TGTGCCAGCGCCGACGCAGGGGGCGCTTCTGGGGCCAACGTCCTGACTTTC